This entry is about one TCR beta chain. In the original processing: Reference gene primer amplification in the assay estimated nucleated cell counts. Data came from immunoSEQ multiplex PCR; TCRdb stores just in-frame clones and leaves some out. V and J calls and clone size are given by that table; D and trimming were obtained from the DNA. Among about 260,000 clones listed, roughly 86% were seen once. This entry comes from a study of blood T cell repertoires in COVID-19. Study-level background: Sites across the United States, Italy and Spain contributed samples from acute and convalescent COVID-19. PBMCs, B-cell-depleted T cells, or T cells were the source of the cDNA or gDNA that made up the material.

CDR3 length equals 14 residues. V shed 5 bases and J shed 3 bases, with 14 bases lying between them. The V gene's germline CDR1 is SEHNR and CDR2 FQNEAQ (reference sequence). The sequence was obtained from a man in his late teens or twenties with active or convalescent COVID-19. V gene TRBV7-9 combines with J gene TRBJ2-7, with D perhaps matching TRBD2 (5 bases). Sequencing used peripheral blood. In DNA, the CDR3 is TGTGCCAGCAGCGGCAGAGGGCTGGACTACGAGCAGTACTTC. Its translation is CASSGRGLDYEQYF.